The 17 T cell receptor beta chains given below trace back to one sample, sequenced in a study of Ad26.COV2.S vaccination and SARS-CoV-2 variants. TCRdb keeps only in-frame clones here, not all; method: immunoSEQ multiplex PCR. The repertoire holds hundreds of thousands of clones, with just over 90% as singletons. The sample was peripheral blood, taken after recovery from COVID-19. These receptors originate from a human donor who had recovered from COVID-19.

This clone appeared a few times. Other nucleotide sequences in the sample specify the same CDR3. CDR3 amino acids: CASSLAAETQYF. The CDR3 DNA sequence: TGTGCCAGCAGCTTGGCGGCCGAGACCCAGTACTTC. V gene TRBV5-4 combines with J gene TRBJ2-5; D is undetermined. V shed 0 bases and J shed 5 bases, with 5 bases lying between them. CDR1 and CDR2 from the germline V gene are SGHNT and YYREEE (reference sequence). The CDR3 totals 12 residues.

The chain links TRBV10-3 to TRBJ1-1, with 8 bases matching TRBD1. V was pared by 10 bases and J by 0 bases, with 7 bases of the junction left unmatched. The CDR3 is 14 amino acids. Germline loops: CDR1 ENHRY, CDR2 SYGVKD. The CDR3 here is CATRRQGLNTEAFF. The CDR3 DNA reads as TGTGCCACCCGTAGACAGGGGCTGAACACTGAAGCTTTCTTT.

The CDR3 spells CASSLAGGPQETQYF. The CDR3 bases are TGCGCCAGCAGCTTAGCGGGGGGTCCCCAAGAGACCCAGTACTTC. This chain joins TRBV5-1 and TRBJ2-5; 9 bases are a match to TRBD2. The germline CDR1 and CDR2 sequences are SGHRS and YFSETQ. With V trimmed by 2 bases and J by 1 base, 3 bases remained unmatched. This CDR3 spans 15 amino acids. Complete variable domain (other parts from reference TRBV5-1 and TRBJ2-5): KAGVTQTPRYLIKTRGQQVTLSCSPISGHRSVSWYQQTPGQGLQFLFEYFSETQRNKGNFPGRFSGRQFSNSRSEMNVSTLELGDSALYLCASSLAGGPQETQYFGPGTRLLVL.

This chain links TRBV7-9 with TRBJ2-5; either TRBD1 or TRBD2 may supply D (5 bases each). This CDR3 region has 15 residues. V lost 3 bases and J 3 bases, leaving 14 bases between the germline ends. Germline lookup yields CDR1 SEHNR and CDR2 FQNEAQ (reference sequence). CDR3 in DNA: TGTGCCAGCAGCTTGCCCGGGACGGTTAAAGAGACCCAGTACTTC. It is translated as CASSLPGTVKETQYF.

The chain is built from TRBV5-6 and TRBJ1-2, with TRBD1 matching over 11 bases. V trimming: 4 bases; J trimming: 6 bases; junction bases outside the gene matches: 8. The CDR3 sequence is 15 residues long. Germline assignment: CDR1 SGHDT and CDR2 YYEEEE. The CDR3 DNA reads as TGTGCCAGCAGCCCTGGACAGGGGGCGTGGGATGGCTACACCTTC. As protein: CASSPGQGAWDGYTF.

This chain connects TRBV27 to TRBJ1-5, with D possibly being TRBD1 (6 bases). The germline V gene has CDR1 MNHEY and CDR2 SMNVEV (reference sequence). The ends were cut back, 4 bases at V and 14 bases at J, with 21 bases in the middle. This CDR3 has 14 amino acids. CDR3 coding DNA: TGTGCCAGCAGTTGGGGTGGGGACACCTCAAGTAAGCATTTT. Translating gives CASSWGGDTSSKHF.

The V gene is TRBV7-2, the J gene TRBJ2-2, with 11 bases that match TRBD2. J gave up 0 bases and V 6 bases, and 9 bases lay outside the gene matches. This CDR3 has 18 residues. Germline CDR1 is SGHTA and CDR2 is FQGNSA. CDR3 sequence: CASSIRPSGGTNTGELFF. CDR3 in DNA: TGTGCCAGCAGTATTAGACCTAGCGGGGGGACGAACACCGGGGAGCTGTTTTTT.

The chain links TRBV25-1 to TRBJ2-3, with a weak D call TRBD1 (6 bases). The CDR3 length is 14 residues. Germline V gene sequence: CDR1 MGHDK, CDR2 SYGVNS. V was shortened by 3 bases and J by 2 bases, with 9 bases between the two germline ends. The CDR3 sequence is CASSEYRDTDTQYF. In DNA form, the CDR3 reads TGTGCCAGCAGTGAGTACAGGGACACAGATACGCAGTATTTT.

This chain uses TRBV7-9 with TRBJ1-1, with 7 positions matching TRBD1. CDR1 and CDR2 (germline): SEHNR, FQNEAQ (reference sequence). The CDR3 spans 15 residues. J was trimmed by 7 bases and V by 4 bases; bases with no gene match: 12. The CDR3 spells CASSSITGATIEAFF. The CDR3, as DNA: TGTGCCAGCAGCTCAATCACAGGGGCCACAATTGAAGCTTTCTTT.

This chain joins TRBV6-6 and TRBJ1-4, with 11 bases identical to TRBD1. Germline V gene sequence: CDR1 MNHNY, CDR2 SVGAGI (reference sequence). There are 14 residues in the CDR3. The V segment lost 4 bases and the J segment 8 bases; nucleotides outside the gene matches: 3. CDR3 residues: CASSSGQGVEKLFF. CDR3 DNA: TGTGCCAGCAGTTCGGGACAGGGGGTCGAAAAACTGTTTTTT.

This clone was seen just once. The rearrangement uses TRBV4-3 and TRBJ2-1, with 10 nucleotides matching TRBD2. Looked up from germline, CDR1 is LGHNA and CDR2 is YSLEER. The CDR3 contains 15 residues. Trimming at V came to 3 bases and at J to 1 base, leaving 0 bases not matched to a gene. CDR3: CASSHSGGSYNEQFF. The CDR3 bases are TGCGCCAGCAGCCATAGCGGGGGGTCCTACAATGAGCAGTTCTTC.

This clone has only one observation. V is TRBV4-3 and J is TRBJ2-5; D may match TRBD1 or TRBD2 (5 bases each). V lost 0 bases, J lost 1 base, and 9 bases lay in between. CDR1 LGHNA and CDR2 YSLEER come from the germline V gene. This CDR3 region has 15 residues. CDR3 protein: CASSQDSGPQETQYF. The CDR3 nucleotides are TGCGCCAGCAGCCAAGATTCGGGGCCCCAAGAGACCCAGTACTTC.

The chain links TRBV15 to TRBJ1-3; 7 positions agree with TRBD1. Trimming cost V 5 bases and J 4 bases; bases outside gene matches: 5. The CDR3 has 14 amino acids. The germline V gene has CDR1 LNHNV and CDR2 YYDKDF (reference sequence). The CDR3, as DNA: TGTGCCACCAGCGGTATACAGGGGGGAAACACCATATATTTT. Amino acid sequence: CATSGIQGGNTIYF.

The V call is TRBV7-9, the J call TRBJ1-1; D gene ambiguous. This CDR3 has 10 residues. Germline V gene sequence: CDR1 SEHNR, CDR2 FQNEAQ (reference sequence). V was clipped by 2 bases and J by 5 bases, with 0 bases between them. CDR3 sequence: CASSLTEAFF. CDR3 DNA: TGTGCCAGCAGCTTAACTGAAGCTTTCTTT.

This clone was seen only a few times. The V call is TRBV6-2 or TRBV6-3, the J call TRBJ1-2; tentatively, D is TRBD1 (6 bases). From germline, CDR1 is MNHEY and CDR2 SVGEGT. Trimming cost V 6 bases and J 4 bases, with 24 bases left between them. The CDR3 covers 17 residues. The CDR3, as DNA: TGTGCCAGCAGCCCTGGAACTCCTACAGGGAAATCCTATGGCTACACCTTC. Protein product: CASSPGTPTGKSYGYTF.

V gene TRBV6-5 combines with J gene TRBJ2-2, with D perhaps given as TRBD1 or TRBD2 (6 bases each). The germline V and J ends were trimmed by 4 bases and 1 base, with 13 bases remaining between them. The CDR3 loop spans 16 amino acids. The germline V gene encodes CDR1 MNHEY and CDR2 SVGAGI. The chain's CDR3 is CASSSWTAGNTGELFF. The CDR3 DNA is TGTGCCAGCAGTTCCTGGACAGCGGGGAACACCGGGGAGCTGTTTTTT.

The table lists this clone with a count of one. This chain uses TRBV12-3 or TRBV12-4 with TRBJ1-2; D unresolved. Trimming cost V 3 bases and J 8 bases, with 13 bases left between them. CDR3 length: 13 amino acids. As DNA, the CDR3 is TGTGCCAGCAGTTTTTCCTTGATGGGGGGCTACACCTTC. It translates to CASSFSLMGGYTF.